This TCR beta chain emerged from a study of blood T cell repertoires in COVID-19. Whole-study context: The cDNA or gDNA used as material had been derived from T cells, B-cell-depleted T cells, or PBMCs.

In the source study's methods: Quantification of nucleated cells was approximated via reference gene primer amplification. Assay used: immunoSEQ multiplex PCR; TCRdb lists only in-frame clones, some missing. That table supplies the V and J calls and clone size; D and trimming were determined from the DNA. The sample has tens of thousands of clones, 80% seen once. CDR1 and CDR2 (germline): ENHRY, SYGVKD. With V trimmed by 8 bases and J by 5 bases, 14 bases remained unmatched. The CDR3 loop spans 15 amino acids. Sequenced sample: peripheral blood. This TCR was recovered from a woman older than 75 with acute or convalescent COVID-19. The V call is TRBV10-3, the J call TRBJ1-1; 7 nucleotides line up with TRBD1. Here the CDR3 DNA reads TGTGCCATCTCCGAAGGTGCAGGGGGTTTAACTGAAGCTTTCTTT. This sequence encodes CAISEGAGGLTEAFF.